The 15 T cell receptor beta chains listed next were all sequenced from one sample in a study of Graves' ophthalmopathy and Graves' hyperthyroidism. Researchers took RNA transcripts and amplified TCR beta CDR3 regions from them. The library came from an HTBI-primed first-round RT-PCR and a second-round multiplex PCR. TCRdb re-derived calls from the multiplex PCR reads in MiXCR, one entry per CDR3 protein. The table shows nearly 400,000 distinct CDR3 sequences, with 15% to 20% occurring only once. Input material: peripheral blood. All receptors come from a woman aged 18-29 years with Graves' ophthalmopathy.

This clonotype was recorded at least ten times. The chain links TRBV10-3 to TRBJ2-5, with unresolved D. In germline, CDR1 is ENHRY, CDR2 SYGVKD. V gave up 2 bases and J gave up 2 bases, with 6 bases separating them. This CDR3 contains 13 residues. The CDR3 sequence: CAISEGPQETQYF. The CDR3 DNA is TGTGCCATCAGTGAGGGGCCTCAAGAGACCCAGTACTTC.

This clonotype was counted ten times or more. The chain combines TRBV28 with TRBJ2-5, with 10 bases aligning to TRBD2. This CDR3 has 17 amino acids. J was trimmed by 1 base and V by 6 bases; bases with no gene match: 11. Germline values: CDR1 MDHEN, CDR2 SYDVKM. The CDR3 reads CASSPGSGRASQETQYF. The CDR3 bases are TGTGCCAGCAGCCCAGGAAGCGGGAGGGCCTCCCAAGAGACCCAGTACTTC.

This clonotype was observed many times. The chain combines TRBV12-3 or TRBV12-4 with TRBJ1-3; weak D call: TRBD1 (5 bases). The CDR3 is 15 residues long. V was shortened by 4 bases and J by 3 bases, with 13 bases between the two germline ends. The DNA of the CDR3 is TGTGCCAGCAGTTCCCCTGGGGCACGTGGAAACACCATATATTTT. It codes for CASSSPGARGNTIYF.

V is TRBV6-2 or TRBV6-3 and J is TRBJ2-5, with 9 bases lining up with TRBD1. With 2 bases clipped from V and 3 bases from J, the junction kept 13 bases outside the gene matches. This CDR3 contains 18 residues. CDR1 MNHEY and CDR2 SVGEGT come from the germline V gene. In DNA form, the CDR3 reads TGTGCCAGCAGTTACCCAACTAGGGACAGGGTTTGGGAAGAGACCCAGTACTTC. Its protein product is CASSYPTRDRVWEETQYF.

This clonotype has ten or more counts. This chain connects TRBV5-1 to TRBJ2-7; D not resolved. CDR1 and CDR2 (germline): SGHRS, YFSETQ. Between the trimmed V and J ends, which lost 0 bases and 2 bases, there was a span of 9 bases. The CDR3 contains 14 residues. The CDR3 loop reads CASSLDGETYEQYF. CDR3 nucleotides: TGCGCCAGCAGCTTGGATGGTGAGACCTACGAGCAGTACTTC.

In this sample, this clonotype turned up many times. The rearrangement joins TRBV7-9 to TRBJ2-7; D not resolved. CDR3 length: 12 amino acids. V was pared by 5 bases and J by 4 bases, with 9 bases between. CDR1 and CDR2 from the germline V gene are SEHNR and FQNEAQ (reference sequence). CDR3 DNA: TGTGCCAGCAGCGCAACCTTATACGAGCAGTACTTC. Protein product: CASSATLYEQYF.

This clonotype was picked up many times. The gene calls are TRBV19 and TRBJ1-5; D is ambiguous. The CDR3 runs to 14 residues. CDR1 and CDR2 (germline): LNHDA, SQIVND (reference sequence). Trimming removed 4 bases at V and 6 bases at J, with 13 bases between. This CDR3 reads CASSTPGEAQPQHF. DNA for the CDR3: TGTGCCAGTAGTACCCCAGGTGAGGCTCAGCCCCAGCATTTT.

This clonotype was recorded at least ten times. The J gene is TRBJ1-1, the V gene TRBV6-2 or TRBV6-3; perhaps TRBD1 as D (5 bases). Per germline, CDR1 MNHEY and CDR2 SVGEGT. The CDR3 covers 16 residues. Deletions cut 0 bases from V and 0 bases from J, with 11 bases between. The CDR3 spells CASSYSSGRVNTEAFF. CDR3 in DNA: TGTGCCAGCAGTTACTCCTCAGGGCGCGTGAACACTGAAGCTTTCTTT.

This clonotype was seen at least ten times. The chain carries TRBV2 and TRBJ2-5; maybe TRBD1 (5 bases). Germline CDR1 and CDR2: SNHLY and FYNNEI. The V and J ends lost 6 bases and 2 bases respectively, with 13 bases between them. The CDR3 consists of 14 residues. The DNA for the CDR3 is TGTGCCAGCAGAATCCTGCAGGGACAAGAGACCCAGTACTTC. This sequence encodes CASRILQGQETQYF.

This clonotype was recorded many times. The chain carries TRBV7-3 and TRBJ2-7, with 7 bases matching TRBD1. The CDR3 sequence is 13 residues long. The J segment lost 9 bases and the V segment lost 5 bases, leaving 10 bases of the junction unmatched. The germline V gene has CDR1 SGHTA and CDR2 FQGTGA. The CDR3 here is CASSEGAERPQYF. The CDR3 coding sequence is TGTGCCAGCAGCGAGGGGGCTGAGAGACCGCAGTACTTC.

A few counts support this clonotype. The V and J genes are TRBV28 and TRBJ2-7, with D tentatively TRBD1 or TRBD2 (5 bases each). Germline lookup yields CDR1 MDHEN and CDR2 SYDVKM. There are 14 residues in the CDR3. Trimming took 2 bases from V and 0 from J, leaving 8 bases between them. In DNA form, the CDR3 reads TGTGCCAGCAGTTTAGAGGGGTTCTCCTACGAGCAGTACTTC. This translates into CASSLEGFSYEQYF.

In this sample, this clonotype turned up many times. The genes are TRBV19 and TRBJ2-7, with 9 bases identical to TRBD2. Germline V gene lookup returns CDR1 LNHDA and CDR2 SQIVND (reference sequence). The CDR3 extends over 14 amino acids. The V and J ends lost 0 bases and 6 bases, in that order; junction bases with no gene match: 3. The DNA of the CDR3 is TGTGCCAGTAGTATAGAGGTGACTAGCGGCGAGCAGTACTTC. Translation gives CASSIEVTSGEQYF.

In this sample, this clonotype turned up many times. The chain couples TRBV6-1 to TRBJ2-2; maybe TRBD2 (7 bases). CDR1 is MNHNS and CDR2 is SASEGT in the germline V gene. Trimming pared 8 bases from V and 7 bases from J, leaving 17 bases between. The length of the CDR3 is 14 residues. The CDR3 protein is CASRGGALSGELFF. CDR3 nucleotides: TGTGCCAGCCGTGGGGGGGCGCTTAGCGGGGAGCTGTTTTTT.

This chain connects TRBV28 to TRBJ2-4; D gene unclear. This CDR3 spans 15 amino acids. Germline loops: CDR1 MDHEN, CDR2 SYDVKM. Trimming removed 4 bases from V and 5 bases from J, with 15 bases in between. In nucleotides, the CDR3 is TGTGCCAGCAGTTCTTCTTCTGGTAGCCAAAACATTCAGTACTTC. Its protein is CASSSSSGSQNIQYF.

This clonotype turned up a few times. This chain connects TRBV5-1 to TRBJ2-4; perhaps D is TRBD1 or TRBD2 (7 bases each). Per germline, CDR1 SGHRS and CDR2 YFSETQ. The CDR3 is 14 amino acids. The V end lost 4 bases, the J end lost 7 bases, and 15 bases lay between the germline ends. In DNA form, the CDR3 reads TGCGCCAGCAGCCAAACGCAGGGGGGGAACATTCAGTACTTC. Translation: CASSQTQGGNIQYF.